This TCR beta chain was captured by sequencing in a study of blood T cells in healthy people across ages. General study points: Changes seen in expanded clonotypes were possibly confounded by donor CMV status left unknown. TCR beta diversity per million T cells fell roughly linearly with age.

Trimming cost V 6 bases and J 0 bases, with 14 bases left between them. The CDR3 runs to 14 residues. The germline V gene has CDR1 SQVTM and CDR2 ANQGSEA. As regards this clonotype: Its matching antigen is unknown.

Combining a sample-barcoded 5' primer with a J-beta primer mix, a second PCR ran for 7 to 11 cycles. Tags on each cDNA molecule came from a template-switch adaptor with 12 random nucleotides. TCRdb reanalysed the 5' RACE reads using MiXCR and keeps one entry per CDR3 protein. The sample lists approximately 1,700,000 distinct CDR3 sequences; about two fifths were seen once. The chain uses TRBV29-1 and TRBJ1-1; D is unclear. The TCR comes from a human donor in good health. The sample comprised blood. The CDR3 is CSVEKRFLNTEAFF. The CDR3 coding sequence is TGCAGCGTCGAAAAAAGGTTCTTGAACACTGAAGCTTTCTTT.